This TCR beta chain was retrieved from a study of blood T cell repertoires in COVID-19 (dated by TCRdb to between 2020 and 2021). For the wider study: The collaborator samples originated in the United States, Italy and Spain and spanned the acute and convalescent phases of COVID-19. The prospective study material was composed of cDNA or gDNA derived from T cells, B-cell-depleted T cells, or PBMCs. Deeply sampled blood TCRbeta repertoires from subjects exposed to, actively infected with, or recovered from COVID-19 were included in the dataset. A freely available public database, intended as a resource for researchers studying the immune response to SARS-CoV-2, is where the repertoires were released. Samples were obtained from the ongoing ImmuneRACE study (first 160 participants) and from about 1,300 subjects provided by 6 global collaborators. Sample metadata almost always included a de-identified subject ID, COVID-19 status, age in years and sex. HLA class I and class II types, where available, came from metadata supplied by the sample provider rather than from assay-based typing. The research as a whole found: How much clinical and demographic metadata was included differed by source and by participant, and the metadata was provided uncurated.

CDR1 and CDR2, looked up from the germline V gene (reference sequence), are MNHEY and SMNVEV. The CDR3, from cysteine to phenylalanine, totals 20 residues. The retained sequence is limited to the CDR3, 60 bases, with the frame set at the first base. Relative to germline, V is missing 5 bases and J is missing 5 bases, with 19 bases of the junction outside any gene match. On this clone: Its binding antigen is unknown. Qualities for individual bases were not recorded, and no much larger clone is one base off.

One collaborating source in Seattle enrolled patients while the patients were actively infected and followed the patients over time throughout the course of disease. Collaborating institutions collected whole blood in K2EDTA tubes following their own protocols. For TCRbeta analysis, collaborators shipped samples as frozen whole blood, isolated PBMCs, or DNA extracted from either of those sample types. The immunoSEQ Assay, a bias-controlled multiplex PCR, was used to amplify TCRbeta CDR3 regions from genomic DNA. In the authors' own workflow: The number of nucleated cells in each sample was estimated by amplification of reference gene primers within the assay. Sequence reads were collapsed and filtered to measure the absolute abundance of every unique TCRbeta CDR3 rearrangement. For each sample, productive Simpson clonality was calculated as the square root of Simpson's diversity index across productive rearrangements. This is the immuneACCESS table as TCRdb keeps it, with only in-frame sequences that have V and J called. A part of the clones is gone; compared with another copy, unresolved V genes explain less than half, and the rest is unexplained. That table supplies the V and J calls and clone size; D and trimming were determined from the DNA. For this sample there are a few hundred thousand clones; roughly 90% appear just once. Of the sample, around 3% is held by the ten largest clones.

The sequence came from a woman in her 30s with COVID-19, enrolled during active disease. The V and J genes are TRBV27 and TRBJ2-1; 12 central nucleotides agree with TRBD1. Material: peripheral blood. The CDR3 loop reads CASSKRRGTGGNPVHNEQFF. The DNA reads TGTGCCAGCAGTAAACGCCGAGGGACAGGGGGCAATCCGGTCCACAATGAGCAGTTCTTC.